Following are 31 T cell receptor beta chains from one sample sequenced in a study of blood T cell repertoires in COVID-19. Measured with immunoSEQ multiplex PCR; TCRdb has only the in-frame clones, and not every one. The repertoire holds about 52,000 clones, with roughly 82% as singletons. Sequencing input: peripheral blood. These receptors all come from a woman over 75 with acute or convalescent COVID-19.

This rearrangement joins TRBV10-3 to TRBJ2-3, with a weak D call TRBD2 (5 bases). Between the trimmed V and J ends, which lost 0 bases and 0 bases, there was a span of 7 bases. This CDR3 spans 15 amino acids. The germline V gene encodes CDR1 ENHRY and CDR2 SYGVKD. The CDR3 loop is CAISESGGSTDTQYF. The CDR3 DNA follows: TGTGCCATCAGTGAGTCTGGCGGGAGCACAGATACGCAGTATTTT.

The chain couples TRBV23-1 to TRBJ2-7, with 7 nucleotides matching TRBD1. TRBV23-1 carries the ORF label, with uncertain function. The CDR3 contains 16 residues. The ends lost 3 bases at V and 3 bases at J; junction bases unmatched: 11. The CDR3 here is CASSQKPTTGVYEQYV. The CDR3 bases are TGCGCCAGCAGTCAGAAACCCACCACAGGGGTCTACGAGCAGTACGTC.

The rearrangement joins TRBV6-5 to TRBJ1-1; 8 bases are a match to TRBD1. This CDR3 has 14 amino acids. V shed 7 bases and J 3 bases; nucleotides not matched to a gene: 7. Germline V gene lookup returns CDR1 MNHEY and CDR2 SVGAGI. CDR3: CASIWTGTDTEAFF. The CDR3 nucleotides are TGTGCCAGCATTTGGACAGGGACAGACACTGAAGCTTTCTTT.

CDR3 nucleotide sequence: TGCGCCACCACAACGAGAGCTAGCGGGAACGATGAGCAGTTCTTC. Its protein product is CATTTRASGNDEQFF. The gene calls are TRBV5-1 and TRBJ2-1, with 9 bases that match TRBD2. CDR3 size: 15 residues. Germline loops: CDR1 SGHRS, CDR2 YFSETQ. Unmatched junction bases numbered 15, after V lost 9 bases and J lost 8 bases.

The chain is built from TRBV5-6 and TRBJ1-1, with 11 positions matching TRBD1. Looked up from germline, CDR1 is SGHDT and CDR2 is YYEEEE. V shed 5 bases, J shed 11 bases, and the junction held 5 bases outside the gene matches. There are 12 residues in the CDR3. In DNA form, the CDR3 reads TGTGCCAGCAGGCGGACAGGGGGCGAGGCTTTCTTT. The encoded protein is CASRRTGGEAFF.

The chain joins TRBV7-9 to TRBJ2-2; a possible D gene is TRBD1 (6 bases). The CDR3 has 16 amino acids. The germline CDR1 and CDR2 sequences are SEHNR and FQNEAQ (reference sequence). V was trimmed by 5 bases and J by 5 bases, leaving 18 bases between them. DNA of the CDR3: TGTGCCAGCAGCCCACAGGGACGAAGGGGAACCGGGGAGCTGTTTTTT. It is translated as CASSPQGRRGTGELFF. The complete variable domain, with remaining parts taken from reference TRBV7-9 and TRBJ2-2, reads DTGVSQNPRHKITKRGQNVTFRCDPISEHNRLYWYRQTLGQGPEFLTYFQNEAQLEKSRLLSDRFSAERPKGSFSTLEIQRTEQGDSAMYLCASSPQGRRGTGELFFGEGSRLTVL.

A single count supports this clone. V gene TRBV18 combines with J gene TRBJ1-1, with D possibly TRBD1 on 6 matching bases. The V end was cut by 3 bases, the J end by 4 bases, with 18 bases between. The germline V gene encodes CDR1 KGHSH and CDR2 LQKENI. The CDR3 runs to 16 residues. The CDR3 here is CASSPAQGRVGTEAFF. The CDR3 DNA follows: TGTGCCAGCTCACCCGCTCAGGGGAGGGTGGGCACTGAAGCTTTCTTT.

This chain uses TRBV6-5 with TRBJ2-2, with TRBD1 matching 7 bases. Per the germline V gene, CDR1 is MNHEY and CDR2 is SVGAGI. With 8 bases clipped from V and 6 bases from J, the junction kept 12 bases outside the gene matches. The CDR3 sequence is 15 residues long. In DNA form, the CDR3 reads TGTGCCAGCTTTCAGAGACAGGGTCGGTCCGGGGAGCTGTTTTTT. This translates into CASFQRQGRSGELFF.

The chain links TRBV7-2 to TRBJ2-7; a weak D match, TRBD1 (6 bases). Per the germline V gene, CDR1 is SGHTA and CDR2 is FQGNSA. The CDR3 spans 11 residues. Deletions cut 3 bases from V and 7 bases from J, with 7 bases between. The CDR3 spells CASSLDREQYF. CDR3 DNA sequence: TGTGCCAGCAGCTTGGACAGAGAGCAGTACTTC.

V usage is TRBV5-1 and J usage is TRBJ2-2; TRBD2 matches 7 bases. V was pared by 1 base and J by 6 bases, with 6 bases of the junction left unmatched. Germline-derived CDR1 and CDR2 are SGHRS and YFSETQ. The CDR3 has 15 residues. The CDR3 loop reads CASSLLAGDAGELFF. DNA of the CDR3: TGCGCCAGCAGCTTGTTGGCGGGAGACGCCGGGGAGCTGTTTTTT.

CDR3 in amino acids: CASTPLAGDSYEQYF. CDR3 in DNA: TGCGCCAGCACCCCCTTGGCGGGGGATAGCTACGAGCAGTACTTC. The rearrangement uses TRBV5-1 and TRBJ2-7; 7 bases line up with TRBD2. V was pared by 6 bases and J by 3 bases, with 12 bases of the junction left unmatched. CDR1 is SGHRS and CDR2 is YFSETQ in the germline V gene. This CDR3 spans 15 amino acids.

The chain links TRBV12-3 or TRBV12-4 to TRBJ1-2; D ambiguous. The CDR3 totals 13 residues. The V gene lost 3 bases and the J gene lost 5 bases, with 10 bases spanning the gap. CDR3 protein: CASSFEGTYGYTF. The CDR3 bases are TGTGCCAGCAGTTTCGAGGGAACTTATGGCTACACCTTC.

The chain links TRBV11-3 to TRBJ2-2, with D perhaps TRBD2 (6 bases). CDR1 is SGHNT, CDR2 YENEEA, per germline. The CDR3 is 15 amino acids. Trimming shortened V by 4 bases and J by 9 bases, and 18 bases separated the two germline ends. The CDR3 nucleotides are TGTGCCAGCAGCTCCTCCGGGACTGACGGCCGGGAGCTGTTTTTT. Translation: CASSSSGTDGRELFF.

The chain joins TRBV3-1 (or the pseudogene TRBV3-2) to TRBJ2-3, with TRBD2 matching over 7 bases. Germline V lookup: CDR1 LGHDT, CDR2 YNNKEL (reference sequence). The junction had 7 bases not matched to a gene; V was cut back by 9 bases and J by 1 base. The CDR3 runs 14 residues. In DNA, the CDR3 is TGTGCCAGTTACGCTAGCGGAGGCACAGATACGCAGTATTTT. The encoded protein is CASYASGGTDTQYF.

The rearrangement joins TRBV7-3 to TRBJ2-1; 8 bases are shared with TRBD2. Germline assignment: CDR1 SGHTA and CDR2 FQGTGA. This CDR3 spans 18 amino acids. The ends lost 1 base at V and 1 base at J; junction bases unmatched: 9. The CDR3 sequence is CASSLSGTRPISYNEQFF. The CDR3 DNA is TGTGCCAGCAGCTTAAGTGGGACTAGACCAATTTCCTACAATGAGCAGTTCTTC. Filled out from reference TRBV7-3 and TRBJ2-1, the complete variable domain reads GAGVSQTPSNKVTEKGKYVELRCDPISGHTALYWYRQSLGQGPEFLIYFQGTGAADDSGLPNDRFFAVRPEGSVSTLKIQRTERGDSAVYLCASSLSGTRPISYNEQFFGPGTRLTVL.

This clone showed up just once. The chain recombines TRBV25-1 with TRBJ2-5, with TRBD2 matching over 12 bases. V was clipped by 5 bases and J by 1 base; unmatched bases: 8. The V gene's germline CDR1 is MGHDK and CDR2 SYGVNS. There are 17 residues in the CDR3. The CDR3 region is CASSSISGLAGQETQYF. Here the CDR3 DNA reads TGTGCCAGCAGTTCTATTTCGGGACTAGCGGGCCAAGAGACCCAGTACTTC. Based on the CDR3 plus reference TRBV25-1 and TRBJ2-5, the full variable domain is EADIYQTPRYLVIGTGKKITLECSQTMGHDKMYWYQQDPGMELHLIHYSYGVNSTEKGDLSSESTVSRIRTEHFPLTLESARPSHTSQYLCASSSISGLAGQETQYFGPGTRLLVL.

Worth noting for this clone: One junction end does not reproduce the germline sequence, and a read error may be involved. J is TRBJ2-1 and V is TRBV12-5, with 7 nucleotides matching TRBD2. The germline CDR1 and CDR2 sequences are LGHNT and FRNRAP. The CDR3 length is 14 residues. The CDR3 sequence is CASGLPGTTNQQFF. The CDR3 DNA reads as TGTGCTAGTGGTTTGCCGGGGACTACCAATCAGCAGTTCTTC. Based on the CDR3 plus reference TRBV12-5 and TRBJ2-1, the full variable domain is DARVTQTPRHKVTEMGQEVTMRCQPILGHNTVFWYRQTMMQGLELLAYFRNRAPLDDSGMPKDRFSAEMPDATLATLKIQPSEPRDSAVYFCASGLPGTTNQQFFGPGTRLTVL.

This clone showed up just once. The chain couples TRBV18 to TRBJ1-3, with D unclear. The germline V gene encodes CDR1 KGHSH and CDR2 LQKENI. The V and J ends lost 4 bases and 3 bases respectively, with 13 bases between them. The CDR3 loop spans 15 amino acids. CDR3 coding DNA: TGTGCCAGCTCACAAGCGACGGGAAATGGAAACACCATATATTTT. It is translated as CASSQATGNGNTIYF.

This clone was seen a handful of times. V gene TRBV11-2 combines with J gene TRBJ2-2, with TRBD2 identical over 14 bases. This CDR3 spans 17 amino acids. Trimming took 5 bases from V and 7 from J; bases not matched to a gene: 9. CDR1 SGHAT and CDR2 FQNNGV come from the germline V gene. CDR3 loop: CASSLRLAGGRGGELFF. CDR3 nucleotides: TGTGCCAGCAGCCTCAGACTAGCGGGGGGGCGAGGCGGGGAGCTGTTTTTT.

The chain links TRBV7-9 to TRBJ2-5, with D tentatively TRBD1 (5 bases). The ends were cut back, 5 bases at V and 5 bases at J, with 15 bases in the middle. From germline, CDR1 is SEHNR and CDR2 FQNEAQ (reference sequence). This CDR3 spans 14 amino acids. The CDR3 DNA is TGTGCCAGCAGCCCCCATCAGGGTGGGGAGACCCAGTACTTC. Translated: CASSPHQGGETQYF. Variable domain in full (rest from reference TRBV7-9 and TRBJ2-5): DTGVSQNPRHKITKRGQNVTFRCDPISEHNRLYWYRQTLGQGPEFLTYFQNEAQLEKSRLLSDRFSAERPKGSFSTLEIQRTEQGDSAMYLCASSPHQGGETQYFGPGTRLLVL.

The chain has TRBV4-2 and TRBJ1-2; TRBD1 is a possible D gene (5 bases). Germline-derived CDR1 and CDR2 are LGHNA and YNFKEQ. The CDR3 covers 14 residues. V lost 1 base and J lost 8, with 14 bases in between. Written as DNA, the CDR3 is TGTGCCAGCAGCCAAGTTGGGCAGGGATTGGGCTACACCTTC. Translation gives CASSQVGQGLGYTF.

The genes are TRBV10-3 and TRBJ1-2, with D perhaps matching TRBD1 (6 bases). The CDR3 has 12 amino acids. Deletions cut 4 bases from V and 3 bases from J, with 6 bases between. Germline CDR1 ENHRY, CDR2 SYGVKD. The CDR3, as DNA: TGTGCCATCAGTGGACAGGACTATGGCTACACCTTC. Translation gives CAISGQDYGYTF.

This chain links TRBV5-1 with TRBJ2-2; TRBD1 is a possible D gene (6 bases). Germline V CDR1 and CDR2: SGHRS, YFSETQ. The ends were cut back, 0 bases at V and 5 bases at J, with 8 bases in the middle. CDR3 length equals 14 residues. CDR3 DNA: TGCGCCAGCAGCTTGGAGGGACATACCGGGGAGCTGTTTTTT. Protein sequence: CASSLEGHTGELFF.

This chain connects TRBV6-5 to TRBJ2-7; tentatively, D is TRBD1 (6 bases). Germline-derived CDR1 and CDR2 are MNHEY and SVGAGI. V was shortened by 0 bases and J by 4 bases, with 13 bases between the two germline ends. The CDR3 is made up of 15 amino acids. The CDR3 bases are TGTGCCAGCAGTTACTCGGCTGGACAGTTATACGAGCAGTACGTC. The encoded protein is CASSYSAGQLYEQYV.

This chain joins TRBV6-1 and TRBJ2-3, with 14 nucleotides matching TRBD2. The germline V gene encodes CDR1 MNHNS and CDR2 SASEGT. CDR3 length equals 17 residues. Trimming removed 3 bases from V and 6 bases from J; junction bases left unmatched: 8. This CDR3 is CASSEGTSGGVGDTQYF. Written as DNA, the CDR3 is TGTGCCAGCAGTGAGGGGACTAGCGGGGGCGTCGGGGATACGCAGTATTTT.

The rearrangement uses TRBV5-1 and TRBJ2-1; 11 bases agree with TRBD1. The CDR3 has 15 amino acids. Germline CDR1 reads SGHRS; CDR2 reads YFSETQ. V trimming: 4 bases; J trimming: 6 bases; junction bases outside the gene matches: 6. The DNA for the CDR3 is TGCGCCAGCAGCCAAGCCGGGACAGGGGGCAATGAGCAGTTCTTC. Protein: CASSQAGTGGNEQFF.

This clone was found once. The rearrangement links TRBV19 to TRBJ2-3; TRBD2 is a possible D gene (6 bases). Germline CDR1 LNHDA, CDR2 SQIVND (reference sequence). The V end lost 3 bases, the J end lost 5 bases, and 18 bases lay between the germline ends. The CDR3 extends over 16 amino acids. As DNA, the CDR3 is TGTGCCAGTAGTATTCCGGCGGGAAATTACTTAGATACGCAGTATTTT. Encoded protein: CASSIPAGNYLDTQYF.

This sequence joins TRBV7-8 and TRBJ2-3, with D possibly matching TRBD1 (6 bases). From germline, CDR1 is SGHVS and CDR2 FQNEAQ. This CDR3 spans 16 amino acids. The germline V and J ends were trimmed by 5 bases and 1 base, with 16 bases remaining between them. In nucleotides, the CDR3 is TGTGCCAGCAGCGGGGCGACGACAGGTCGCACAGATACGCAGTATTTT. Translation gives CASSGATTGRTDTQYF. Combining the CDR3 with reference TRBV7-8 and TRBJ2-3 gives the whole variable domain GAGVSQSPRYKVAKRGQDVALRCDPISGHVSLFWYQQALGQGPEFLTYFQNEAQLDKSGLPSDRFFAERPEGSVSTLKIQRTQQEDSAVYLCASSGATTGRTDTQYFGPGTRLTVL.

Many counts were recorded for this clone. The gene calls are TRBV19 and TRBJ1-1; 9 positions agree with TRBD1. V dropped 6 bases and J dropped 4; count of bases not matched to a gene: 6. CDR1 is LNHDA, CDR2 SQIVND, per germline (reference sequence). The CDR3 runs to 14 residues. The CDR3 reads CASRQGARGTEAFF. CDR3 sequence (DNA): TGTGCCAGTAGACAGGGGGCAAGGGGCACTGAAGCTTTCTTT. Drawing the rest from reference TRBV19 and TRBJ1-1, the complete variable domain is DGGITQSPKYLFRKEGQNVTLSCEQNLNHDAMYWYRQDPGQGLRLIYYSQIVNDFQKGDIAEGYSVSREKKESFPLTVTSAQKNPTAFYLCASRQGARGTEAFFGQGTRLTVV.

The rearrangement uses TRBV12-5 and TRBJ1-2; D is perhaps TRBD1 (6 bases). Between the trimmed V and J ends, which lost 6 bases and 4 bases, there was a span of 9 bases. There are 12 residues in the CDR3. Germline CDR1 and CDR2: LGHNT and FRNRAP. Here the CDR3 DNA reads TGTGCTAGTGGAGCGGACAGCTATGGCTACACCTTC. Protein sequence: CASGADSYGYTF.

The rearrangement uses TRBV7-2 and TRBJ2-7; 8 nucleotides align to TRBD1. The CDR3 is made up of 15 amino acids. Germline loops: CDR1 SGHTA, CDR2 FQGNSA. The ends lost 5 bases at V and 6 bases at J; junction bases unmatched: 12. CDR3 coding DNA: TGTGCCAGCAGCCGCAGGACAGGGAAAGCAGGCGAGCAGTACTTC. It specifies CASSRRTGKAGEQYF.